This T cell receptor beta chain was sequenced during a study of cytomegalovirus exposure and HLA in healthy donors. Germline V gene sequence: CDR1 MNHEY, CDR2 SMNVEV (reference sequence). This CDR3 is 13 amino acids long. V was cut by 5 bases and J by 4 bases, with 11 bases left in between. Data came from immunoSEQ multiplex PCR; TCRdb stores just in-frame clones and leaves some out. Of about 360,000 clones in the sample, roughly 89% were seen once. This chain connects TRBV27 to TRBJ1-2; D remains unclear. The material sequenced was PBMCs. This TCR was recovered from a woman under 30 in good health and CMV-seronegative. In DNA, the CDR3 is TGTGCCAGCAGTCCATCCACATTCTATGGCTACACCTTC. Translating it yields CASSPSTFYGYTF.